This T cell receptor beta chain appears in the sequencing data of a study of blood T cells in healthy people across ages (dated by TCRdb to between 2014 and 2016). With regard to the full study: In model experiments, roughly one uniquely barcoded TCR beta cDNA molecule per two T cells was captured by template switching. Age-related changes in TCR beta repertoire diversity were measured in the study by deep sequencing normalized with unique cDNA molecular identifiers. The donors were divided into four age groups: young (average roughly 17 years), middle-aged (about 40), aged (roughly 60) and long-lived (82). For two donors (one aged 18 to 29 and one aged 80 or older), the study analyzed two additional independent replicas of 1 million unique cDNA reads from the same blood draw. To avoid experimental bias, donors of different ages were randomly spread across the sequencing lanes.

Summary of the overall study and its limitations: Observed TCR beta diversity per million T cells fell roughly linearly with age, and a significant reduction was already apparent by age about 43. Estimates of total diversity based on one million sequenced T cells were regarded as lower bounds and as underestimates. Observed TCR beta diversity correlated strongly with the percentage of naive T cells measured by flow cytometry. Bulk unsorted PBMC profiling prevented conclusive comparison of naive and antigen-experienced compartments. Compared with the aged group, the long-lived group had more naive CD4+ T cells, fewer expanded clones and increased TCR diversity, a pattern suggesting age selection. Because the CMV infection status of the donors was unknown, age-related changes in expanded clonotypes may potentially have been confounded.

The donors were 40 or so Caucasian individuals from Russia, aged about 6 to 100 years, who were systemically healthy. Each donor gave approximately 9.3 milliliters of peripheral blood, collected into EDTA-treated Vacutainer tubes. Ficoll-Paque density-gradient centrifugation was used to isolate PBMCs, with at least 7 million per sample. Trizol reagent was used to extract total RNA from the PBMCs, yielding at least 5.5 micrograms per sample. For every donor, an aliquot of PBMCs went through flow cytometry to measure the percentages of naive CD45RAhigh/CD27high T cells. Concerning this clonotype: The target of this receptor is not known. The junction differs from germline at one of its ends, possibly a read error.

The library was built by means of 5' RACE. The sample was run on an Illumina HiSeq 2500. A second PCR of roughly 7 to 11 cycles was performed with a sample-barcoded 5' primer and a J-beta primer mix. A unique molecular identifier was introduced onto each TCR beta cDNA molecule by a template-switch 5' adaptor carrying 12 random nucleotides. At least 3 million CDR3-containing paired-end reads were obtained from each sample. The Mint cDNA synthesis kit, primed by a TRBC-specific oligonucleotide, was used to synthesize first-strand cDNA from all RNA. Following uracil-DNA glycosylase treatment, all cDNA underwent a first 18-cycle PCR with the universal primers M1SS and BC2_uni_R. Per the source publication's procedure: Normalization of each sample was performed by random selection of 1 million high-quality reads, each carrying a distinct molecular identifier. Reads with shared molecular identifiers were discarded instead of being binned into consensus sequences. MiTCR, set to a Q25 quality threshold and the strictest error-elimination algorithm, was used for CDR3 identification, clonotype clustering and error correction. A nonparametric unseen species model with Euler transformation was used to estimate a lower bound on total TCR beta diversity. TCRdb reprocessing: public reads trimmed at Q25 with fastp, clones called with MiXCR, in-frame beta chains kept. Rows matching on CDR3 protein sequence are summarized as one entry with the most common DNA and genes. The V and J calls follow TCRdb's processing rather than the paper's. In this sample the table shows some 1.1 million distinct CDR3 sequences, more than 30% of which occur a single time. About an eighth of the sample rests with the top ten.

The CDR3 sequence holds 14 residues, the cysteine and phenylalanine included. The retained sequence is limited to the CDR3, 42 bases, with the frame set at the first base. The germline V gene encodes CDR1 MNHEY and CDR2 SVGEGT. The sequencing sample was made of blood. The rearrangement combines TRBV6-2 or TRBV6-3 with TRBJ1-5, with no confident D gene call. This clonotype was sampled from a young man in good health. CDR3 protein: CASSLGHSNRPQHF. The sequenced DNA: TGTGCCAGCAGTTTGGGCCATAGCAATCGGCCCCAGCATTTT.